The sequence of this T cell receptor beta chain was determined in a study of CD8 T cells in ankylosing spondylitis. The study's findings and limits: Earlier studies detected some motif variants in reactive arthritis synovial fluid and blood.

The table lists this clonotype with a few counts. Antigen: not known. TCRdb itself ran the 5' RACE reads through MiXCR, one entry per CDR3 protein. The sample records 350,000 or so distinct CDR3 sequences, around 10% being singletons. Germline V gene lookup returns CDR1 GTSNPN and CDR2 SVGIG (reference sequence). This CDR3 is built from 14 residues. The V end lost 0 bases, the J end lost 3 bases, and 12 bases lay between the germline ends. Sequencing was carried out using blood, either unsorted or a sorted T cell fraction (not recorded which). The chain uses TRBV30 and TRBJ2-7; TRBD1 or TRBD2 may be the D gene (6 bases each). This sequence was found in a female donor with ankylosing spondylitis or in good health (not recorded which). The DNA of the CDR3 is TGTGCCTGGAGTGTACTTGGGGGGCGCTACGAGCAGTACTTC. Protein: CAWSVLGGRYEQYF.